Listed below are T cell receptor beta chains from one sample, sequenced in a study of T cells in Graves' hyperthyroidism and ophthalmopathy. Each CDR3 protein gets one entry after TCRdb re-called the multiplex PCR reads with MiXCR. The sample has about 640,000 distinct CDR3 sequences; around 20% are singletons. The sample taken for sequencing was blood. The receptor set was obtained from a man aged 30 to 45 with Graves' ophthalmopathy. CDR3s include the opening cysteine and the closing phenylalanine or tryptophan. The D gene is left open where the match is weak. Size is stated for part of the rows, as once, few or many counts, or as a class when the clone is expanded.

clone_size j_call d_call v_call cdr3_nt cdr3_aa
- TRBJ2-7 - TRBV3-1 TGTGCCAGCAGCCCCTCCTACAGCTCCTACGAGCAGTACTTC CASSPSYSSYEQYF
many TRBJ1-2 TRBD1 TRBV7-2 TGTGCCAGCAGCTTAGCCGGGACAGGGACCTATGGCTACACCTTC CASSLAGTGTYGYTF
few TRBJ1-5 - TRBV7-9 TGTGCCAGCAGCCCCGACCGGGCGGGGGAGGGTCAGCCCCAGCATTTT CASSPDRAGEGQPQHF
many TRBJ2-7 - TRBV11-2 TGTGCCAGCAGCTTGCCCCTCCCGAACGAGCAGTACTTC CASSLPLPNEQYF
- TRBJ1-4 - TRBV12-3/TRBV12-4 TGTGCCAGCAGTCGATACAGGCTGGGGGGTGAAAAACTGTTTTTT CASSRYRLGGEKLFF
- TRBJ2-6 TRBD1 TRBV24-1 TGTGCCACCAGTGATGCATATGGGACAGCCTCCTCTGGGGCCAACGTCCTGACTTTC CATSDAYGTASSGANVLTF
- TRBJ2-1 - TRBV14 TGTGCCAGCAGCCAAGATCCCATGGGTCAGGGTAATGAGCAGTTCTTC CASSQDPMGQGNEQFF
- TRBJ2-1 TRBD2 TRBV20-1 TGCAGTGCTAGAGGACTAGCGGGAGTAGGTAGCGATGAGCAGTTCTTC CSARGLAGVGSDEQFF
many TRBJ1-5 - TRBV2 TGTGCCAGCAGTGAAAGGTATCTCAATCAGCCCCAGCATTTT CASSERYLNQPQHF
- TRBJ2-1 - TRBV28 TGTGCCAGCAGTACATGGACTGTTAGCTCCTACAATGAGCAGTTCTTC CASSTWTVSSYNEQFF
- TRBJ2-1 - TRBV14 TGTGCCAGCAGCCAAATTACGGGACTTACCACCGTCAATGAGCAGTTCTTC CASSQITGLTTVNEQFF
many TRBJ1-6 TRBD1 TRBV7-8 TGTGCCAGCAGCTTAGTTGGACAGGGAGGGAGCTCACCCCTCCACTTT CASSLVGQGGSSPLHF
- TRBJ2-3 - TRBV27 TGTGCCAGCAGTCCCTTGGCGACGGCTAGCACAGATACGCAGTATTTT CASSPLATASTDTQYF
many TRBJ1-5 - TRBV12-3/TRBV12-4 TGTGCCAGCAGTTCAGACCGCGGTCAGCCCCAGCATTTT CASSSDRGQPQHF
- TRBJ2-7 TRBD2 TRBV20-1 TGCAGTGCTAGAGATCCCGGGAGGCAGGGTGGTTACGAGCAGTACTTC CSARDPGRQGGYEQYF
- TRBJ2-1 - TRBV20-1 TGCAGTAACACATGGGGGAGCTCCTACAATGAGCAGTTCTTC CSNTWGSSYNEQFF
few TRBJ1-1 - TRBV5-1 TGCGCCAGCAGCTTGTCAGACAGCTACATGAACACTGAAGCTTTCTTT CASSLSDSYMNTEAFF
- TRBJ2-1 TRBD2 TRBV18 TGTGCCAGCTCACCTGGGGTAGCGGGAGCGAATGAGCAGTTCTTC CASSPGVAGANEQFF
few TRBJ2-7 - TRBV5-5 TGTGCCAGCAGCTTGGCCCCGCTGTTGGAGCAGTACTTC CASSLAPLLEQYF
few TRBJ2-7 - TRBV20-1 TGCAGTGCTAGTGGAGCCCGTAGCTCCTACGAGCAGTACTTC CSASGARSSYEQYF
- TRBJ2-7 - TRBV10-3 TGTGCCATCAGTGCCCGCGGAGGGAAGGGTGAGCGGCAGACCTACGAGCAGTACTTC CAISARGGKGERQTYEQYF
- TRBJ2-4 - TRBV15 TGTGTCACCAGCAGAGGGTTGACGGAAGGCATTCAGTACTTC CVTSRGLTEGIQYF
many TRBJ2-7 - TRBV12-3/TRBV12-4 TGTGCCAGCAAGACAGATTCCTACGAGCAGTACTTC CASKTDSYEQYF
- TRBJ2-3 - TRBV9 TGTGCCAGCAGCGGAATGAAGGGAGGACGCTGGGATACGCAGTATTTT CASSGMKGGRWDTQYF
many TRBJ2-7 TRBD2 TRBV18 TGTGCCAGCTCATGGCGGGAGGCTTACGAGCAGTACTTC CASSWREAYEQYF
- TRBJ2-2 TRBD1 TRBV5-1 TGCGCCAGCAGCTTGTCCGGGACAGGGGCGGCCGGGGAGCTGTTTTTT CASSLSGTGAAGELFF
- TRBJ2-1 - TRBV9 TGTGCCAGCAGCGCCCCGGGCCCCCCCTACAATGAGCAGTTCTTC CASSAPGPPYNEQFF
few TRBJ2-1 TRBD2 TRBV7-2 TGTGCCAGCAGTTCATCTAGCGGGATCTCTGGTGAGCAGTTCTTC CASSSSSGISGEQFF
- TRBJ2-2 - TRBV27 TGTGCCAGCACCTCGACCCAAGGCCACGCGAACACCGGGGAGCTGTTTTTT CASTSTQGHANTGELFF
- TRBJ2-7 - TRBV13 TGTGCCAGCAGCTTACCGAGGGCCCCCTACGAGCAGTACTTC CASSLPRAPYEQYF
many TRBJ1-4 - TRBV18 TGTGCCAGCTCACCACAGACTGAAAAACTGTTTTTT CASSPQTEKLFF
few TRBJ2-1 - TRBV14 TGTGCCAGCAGCCCCTACAGGGTCAATGAGCAGTTCTTC CASSPYRVNEQFF
- TRBJ2-3 - TRBV12-3/TRBV12-4 TGTGCCAGCAGTTTTCGGGGGCAAGATACGCAGTATTTT CASSFRGQDTQYF
- TRBJ2-4 - TRBV28 TGTGCCAGCAGGGGTGTAGACTTAGCCAAAAACATTCAGTACTTC CASRGVDLAKNIQYF
few TRBJ1-2 - TRBV6-2/TRBV6-3 TGTGCCAGCAGCCGCTTGGGCCGAACCAACTATGGCTACACCTTC CASSRLGRTNYGYTF